Listed here are 9 T cell receptor beta chains from one sample, sequenced in a study of cytomegalovirus exposure and HLA in healthy donors. The study ran its PCR with 60 Vbeta and 13 Jbeta primers. TCRdb's copy holds only in-frame clones and misses some; the assay was immunoSEQ multiplex PCR. The sample lists some 120,000 clones, about 68% seen once, with less than 4% in the top ten. The specimen sequenced was PBMCs. These receptors were taken from a man aged 35-49 years in good health and CMV-seropositive.

The gene calls are TRBV6-5 and TRBJ2-1, with a weak D call TRBD2 (6 bases). V was pared by 10 bases and J by 4 bases, with 20 bases between. The CDR3 extends over 15 amino acids. CDR1 is MNHEY and CDR2 is SVGAGI in the germline V gene. The CDR3 DNA reads as TGTGCCACCACCGGGGGTGGGGGTGGGTACAATGAGCAGTTCTTC. This sequence encodes CATTGGGGGYNEQFF.

The chain recombines TRBV5-6 with TRBJ2-3, with 9 bases that match TRBD1. Germline trimming cut 5 bases from V and 2 bases from J; bases unmatched to any gene: 6. The CDR3 contains 15 residues. Germline loops: CDR1 SGHDT, CDR2 YYEEEE. The CDR3 region is CASRRTGGSTDTQYF. The DNA for the CDR3 is TGTGCCAGCAGACGTACAGGGGGCTCCACAGATACGCAGTATTTT.

The V gene is TRBV30, the J gene TRBJ1-1; no firm D call. This CDR3 has 13 residues. Germline lookup yields CDR1 GTSNPN and CDR2 SVGIG (reference sequence). Trimming pared 3 bases from V and 3 bases from J, leaving 11 bases between. In DNA, the CDR3 is TGTGCCTGGAGCGCCGAGAGGGACACTGAAGCTTTCTTT. Protein sequence: CAWSAERDTEAFF.

This sequence joins TRBV27 and TRBJ1-5; 9 nucleotides line up with TRBD1. V gave up 3 bases and J gave up 2 bases; unmatched junction bases: 8. Germline V gene sequence: CDR1 MNHEY, CDR2 SMNVEV (reference sequence). The length of the CDR3 is 17 residues. CDR3 protein: CASSFSGQGAGNQPQHF. The CDR3 DNA reads TGTGCCAGCAGTTTCTCGGGACAGGGAGCTGGCAATCAGCCCCAGCATTTT.

This chain uses TRBV7-9 with TRBJ2-3, with 10 bases lining up with TRBD1. CDR3 length: 17 amino acids. The junction had 8 bases not matched to a gene; V was cut back by 3 bases and J by 2 bases. Per the germline V gene, CDR1 is SEHNR and CDR2 is FQNEAQ (reference sequence). CDR3: CASSLGQGSLTTDTQYF. DNA of the CDR3: TGTGCCAGCAGCTTGGGACAGGGGAGCTTAACCACAGATACGCAGTATTTT.

V and J are TRBV30 and TRBJ1-4, with D tentatively TRBD1 (6 bases). This CDR3 contains 13 residues. CDR1 and CDR2 from the germline V gene are GTSNPN and SVGIG (reference sequence). The V gene lost 1 base and the J gene lost 6 bases, with 9 bases spanning the gap. CDR3 region: CAWSAGGDEKLFF. The CDR3 DNA sequence: TGTGCCTGGAGTGCTGGGGGCGATGAAAAACTGTTTTTT. Full variable domain (outside the CDR3, taken from reference TRBV30 and TRBJ1-4): SQTIHQWPATLVQPVGSPLSLECTVEGTSNPNLYWYRQAAGRGLQLLFYSVGIGQISSEVPQNLSASRPQDRQFILSSKKLLLSDSGFYLCAWSAGGDEKLFFGSGTQLSVL.

J is TRBJ1-1 and V is TRBV7-2; 8 nucleotides agree with TRBD1. Germline-derived CDR1 and CDR2 are SGHTA and FQGNSA. The CDR3 has 15 amino acids. V shed 5 bases, J shed 3 bases, and the junction held 8 bases outside the gene matches. The CDR3 DNA sequence: TGTGCCAGCAGCGGTGTCGGACAGGGCTACACTGAAGCTTTCTTT. This codes for CASSGVGQGYTEAFF. Filled out from reference TRBV7-2 and TRBJ1-1, the complete variable domain reads GAGVSQSPSNKVTEKGKDVELRCDPISGHTALYWYRQSLGQGLEFLIYFQGNSAPDKSGLPSDRFSAERTGGSVSTLTIQRTQQEDSAVYLCASSGVGQGYTEAFFGQGTRLTVV.

The chain couples TRBV20-1 to TRBJ2-7; D ambiguous. The CDR3 totals 11 residues. The germline V gene has CDR1 DFQATT and CDR2 SNEGSKA (reference sequence). V shed 4 bases and J shed 3 bases, with 7 bases lying between them. The CDR3 loop reads CSANQLYEQYF. DNA for the CDR3: TGCAGTGCTAACCAACTCTACGAGCAGTACTTC.

The chain links TRBV9 to TRBJ2-7; D possibly corresponds to TRBD2 (5 bases). The CDR3 sequence is 15 residues long. Germline V lookup: CDR1 SGDLS, CDR2 YYNGEE. V lost 4 bases and J 1 base, leaving 15 bases between the germline ends. As DNA, the CDR3 is TGTGCCAGCAGCCCCAGCGGAGCAGCGTCCTACGAGCAGTACTTC. Its protein product is CASSPSGAASYEQYF.